This T cell receptor (beta chain) was found in a study of Ad26.COV2.S vaccination and SARS-CoV-2 variants. Study background: This donor came from the COV1001 trial of Ad26.COV2.S.

With regard to this clone: What it recognizes is unknown.

The treatment denotes: around 19 received Ad26.COV2.S at low or high dose, single or two shots; about 5 received placebo; per-sample allocation not given. Specimens were obtained on day 63 following the first vaccine or placebo injection. The donor was a Boston adult aged 18-55 years. Libraries were prepared by immunoSEQ multiplex PCR; TCRdb keeps only in-frame clonotypes and omits some of them. The profile covers some 350,000 clones, with approximately 84% appearing a single time and roughly 3.3% taken by the ten largest. Germline values: CDR1 MDHEN, CDR2 SYDVKM. The CDR3 contains 15 residues. Deletions cut 2 bases from V and 1 base from J, with 12 bases between. The study, taken as a whole, reports: TCR breadth and depth estimates may have understated total T cell responses. Those who received the vaccine showed greater spike-specific TCR breadth than those given placebo.

The chain couples TRBV28 to TRBJ2-7; perhaps TRBD2 as D (5 bases). Material: peripheral blood, obtained in a trial of Ad26.COV2.S vaccine versus placebo. The TCR comes from a person between 18 and 59 years old who received the Ad26.COV2.S COVID-19 vaccine or a placebo. CDR3 protein: CASSLSPGFSYEQYF. For the CDR3, the DNA is TGTGCCAGCAGTTTAAGCCCGGGATTTTCCTACGAGCAGTACTTC.